This T cell receptor beta chain was captured in a study of blood T cell repertoires in COVID-19. Study in general: Italy, Spain and the United States were the sources of the convalescent and acute COVID-19 samples. PBMCs, B-cell-depleted T cells, or T cells were the source of the cDNA or gDNA that made up the material.

TCRdb's table, derived via immunoSEQ multiplex PCR, lists solely in-frame clones and lacks some. The sample records approximately 15,000 clones, roughly 89% being singletons. V shed 2 bases and J shed 1 base, with 7 bases lying between them. The CDR3 is made up of 14 amino acids. CDR1 is SGHTS and CDR2 is YDEGEE in the germline V gene. Source material: peripheral blood. The receptor was isolated from a man in his fifties or sixties with active COVID-19. This chain connects TRBV5-8 to TRBJ1-5; the D gene is possibly TRBD1 (5 bases). In DNA, the CDR3 is TGTGCCAGCAGCTTTGGGGGGAGCAATCAGCCCCAGCATTTT. Its protein product is CASSFGGSNQPQHF.